A selection of T cell receptor beta chains follows, all from one sample in a study of blood T cell repertoires in COVID-19. TCRdb's table, derived via immunoSEQ multiplex PCR, lists solely in-frame clones and lacks some. The data show roughly 200,000 clones, approximately 79% seen once. The sequencing sample was made of PBMCs or T cells enriched from blood (not recorded which). All receptors come from a woman in her sixties or seventies with acute COVID-19. Each CDR3 is given with its conserved first and last residue. Fields, in order: J gene, V gene, D gene, clone size, CDR3 DNA, CDR3 protein. The D gene is left open where the match is weak. Some rows have no size entry. The others give once, few or many, or a class for an expanded clone.

>TRBJ2-1|TRBV4-2|NA|NA
TGTGCCAGCAGCCAAGTTCGTGGCTCCAGTAATGAGCAGTTCTTC
CASSQVRGSSNEQFF
>TRBJ1-2|TRBV3-1/TRBV3-2|NA|NA
TGTGCCAGCAGTTTATACCGAACCCCGGGTGGCTACACCTTC
CASSLYRTPGGYTF
>TRBJ1-6|TRBV10-2|TRBD1|few
TGCGCCAGCAGTGGGGACAGGAATTCACCCCTCCACTTT
CASSGDRNSPLHF
>TRBJ2-3|TRBV27|TRBD1|NA
TGTGCCAGCAGCTACCAGGGGGTAGATACGCAGTATTTT
CASSYQGVDTQYF
>TRBJ1-1|TRBV5-5|NA|NA
TGTGCCAGCAGCTCGGCCCATGCGAGCGGCACTGAAGCTTTCTTT
CASSSAHASGTEAFF
>TRBJ1-3|TRBV7-2|TRBD1|NA
TGTGCCAGCAGCACTCGGACAGGGGGATCTGGAAACACCATATATTTT
CASSTRTGGSGNTIYF
>TRBJ2-1|TRBV3-1/TRBV3-2|TRBD1|NA
TGTGCCAGCAGAGACGCCGGGACAGGGGGCCGTAATGAGCAGTTCTTC
CASRDAGTGGRNEQFF
>TRBJ2-3|TRBV30|TRBD2|NA
TGTGCCTGCGAGCGGGAGGTGAGCACAGATACGCAGTATTTT
CACEREVSTDTQYF
>TRBJ1-5|TRBV28|TRBD1|NA
TGTGCCAGCAGTTCCGGACAGGGGAACAGTCAGCCCCAGCATTTT
CASSSGQGNSQPQHF
>TRBJ2-7|TRBV10-3|NA|NA
TGTGCCATCAGAGACCCGGGGTCGAACGAGCAGTACTTC
CAIRDPGSNEQYF
>TRBJ2-1|TRBV24-1|NA|NA
TGTGCCACCAGTGATAATATTTTCTACAATGAGCAGTTCTTC
CATSDNIFYNEQFF
>TRBJ1-2|TRBV5-1|TRBD1|NA
TGCGCCAGCAGCCGACAAGACAGGGTGCGCGGCTACACCTTC
CASSRQDRVRGYTF
>TRBJ2-1|TRBV6-5|TRBD1|NA
TGTGCCAGCGCTTCGGGACAGGGGGCGAATAATGAGCAGTTCTTC
CASASGQGANNEQFF
>TRBJ2-5|TRBV7-6|NA|NA
TGTGCCAGCAGCTCCTCTAGCGTAGGGGAGACCCAGTACTTC
CASSSSSVGETQYF
>TRBJ1-5|TRBV5-6|NA|NA
TGTGCCAGCAGCCGACGCAGGTATAGCAATCAGCCCCAGCATTTT
CASSRRRYSNQPQHF
>TRBJ1-1|TRBV9|NA|NA
TGTGCCAGCAGCGTCCACAGAGGCAGGGTCGAGGCTACCACTGAAGCTTTCTTT
CASSVHRGRVEATTEAFF
>TRBJ1-2|TRBV5-6|TRBD1|NA
TGTGCCAGCAGCTCCTTACAGGGGGCGCAGCATGGCTACACCTTC
CASSSLQGAQHGYTF
>TRBJ2-1|TRBV12-3/TRBV12-4|TRBD2|NA
TGTGCCAGCAGCCGTGCGGGGGGTGAGCAGTTCTTC
CASSRAGGEQFF
>TRBJ2-1|TRBV4-3|NA|NA
TGCGCCAGCAGCCAGAGCTCAAGCTCCTACAATGAGCAGTTCTTC
CASSQSSSSYNEQFF
>TRBJ2-3|TRBV30|NA|NA
TGTGCCTGGAATGGTAGGAGTCCAAAAACAGATACGCAGTATTTT
CAWNGRSPKTDTQYF
>TRBJ2-2|TRBV27|TRBD2|NA
TGTGCCACGGGAGGGAGGAACACCGGGGAGCTGTTTTTT
CATGGRNTGELFF
>TRBJ1-1|TRBV6-4|NA|NA
TGTGCCAGCAGTGACTCTACGGGGTCCAGGCGCACTGAAGCTTTCTTT
CASSDSTGSRRTEAFF
>TRBJ1-1|TRBV7-9|NA|NA
TGTGCCAGCAGCCCGGGACTCTCGAACACTGAAGCTTTCTTT
CASSPGLSNTEAFF
>TRBJ2-1|TRBV7-6|NA|NA
TGTGCCAGCAGCCAGTACGGACAGAAGCAGTTCTTC
CASSQYGQKQFF